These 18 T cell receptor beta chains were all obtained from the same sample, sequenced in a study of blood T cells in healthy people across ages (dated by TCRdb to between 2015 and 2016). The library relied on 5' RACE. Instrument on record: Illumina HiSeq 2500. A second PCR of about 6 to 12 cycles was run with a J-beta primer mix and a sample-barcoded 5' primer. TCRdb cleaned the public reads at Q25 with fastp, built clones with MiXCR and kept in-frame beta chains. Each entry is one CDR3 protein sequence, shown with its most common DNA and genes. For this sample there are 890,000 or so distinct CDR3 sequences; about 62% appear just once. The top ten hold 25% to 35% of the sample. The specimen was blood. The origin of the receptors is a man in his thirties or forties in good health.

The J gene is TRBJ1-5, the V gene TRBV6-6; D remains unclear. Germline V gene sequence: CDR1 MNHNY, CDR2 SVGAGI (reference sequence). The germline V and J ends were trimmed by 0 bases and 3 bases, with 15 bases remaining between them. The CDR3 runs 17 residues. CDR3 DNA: TGTGCCAGCAGTTACTCGAGTGATGAGGGAGACAATCAGCCCCAGCATTTT. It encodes CASSYSSDEGDNQPQHF.

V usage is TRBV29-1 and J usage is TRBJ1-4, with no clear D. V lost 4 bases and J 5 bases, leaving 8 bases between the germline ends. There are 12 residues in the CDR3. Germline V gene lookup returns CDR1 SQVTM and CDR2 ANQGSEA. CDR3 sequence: CSVGGVNEKLFF. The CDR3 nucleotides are TGCAGCGTTGGCGGGGTAAATGAAAAACTGTTTTTT.

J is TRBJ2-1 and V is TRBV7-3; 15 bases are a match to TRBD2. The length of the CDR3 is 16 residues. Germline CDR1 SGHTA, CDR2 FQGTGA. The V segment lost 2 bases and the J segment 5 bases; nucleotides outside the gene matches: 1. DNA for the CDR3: TGTGCCAGCAGCTTAGGGACTAGCGGGGGGCACAATGAGCAGTTCTTC. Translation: CASSLGTSGGHNEQFF.

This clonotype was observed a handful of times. The CDR3: CASSPGDRGVYEQYF. In DNA form, the CDR3 reads TGCGCCAGCAGCCCCGGGGACAGGGGAGTGTACGAGCAGTACTTC. The chain joins TRBV5-1 to TRBJ2-7; 10 bases align to TRBD1. This CDR3 spans 15 amino acids. Per the germline V gene, CDR1 is SGHRS and CDR2 is YFSETQ. Losses at the gene ends were 4 bases for V and 4 bases for J; bases not matched to a gene: 8.

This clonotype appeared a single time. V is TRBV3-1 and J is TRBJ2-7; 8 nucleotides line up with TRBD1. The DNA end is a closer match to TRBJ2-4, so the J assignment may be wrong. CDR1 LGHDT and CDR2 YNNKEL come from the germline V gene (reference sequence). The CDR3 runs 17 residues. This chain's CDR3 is CASSQEVWTGAKNIQYF. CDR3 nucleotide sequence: TGTGCCAGCAGCCAAGAAGTCTGGACAGGGGCCAAAAACATTCAGTACTTC.

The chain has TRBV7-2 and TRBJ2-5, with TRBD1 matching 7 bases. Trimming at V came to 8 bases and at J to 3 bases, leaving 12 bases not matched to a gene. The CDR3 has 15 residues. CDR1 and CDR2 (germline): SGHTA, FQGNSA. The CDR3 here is CASSRQGASKETQYF. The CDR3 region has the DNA TGTGCCAGCTCCAGACAGGGCGCCTCAAAAGAGACCCAGTACTTC.

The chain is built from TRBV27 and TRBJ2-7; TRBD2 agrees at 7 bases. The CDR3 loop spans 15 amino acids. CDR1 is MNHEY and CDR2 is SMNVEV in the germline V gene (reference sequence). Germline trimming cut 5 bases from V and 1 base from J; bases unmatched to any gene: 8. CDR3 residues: CASSLSGAVSYEQYF. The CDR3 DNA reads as TGTGCCAGCAGTCTCAGCGGGGCGGTATCCTACGAGCAGTACTTC.

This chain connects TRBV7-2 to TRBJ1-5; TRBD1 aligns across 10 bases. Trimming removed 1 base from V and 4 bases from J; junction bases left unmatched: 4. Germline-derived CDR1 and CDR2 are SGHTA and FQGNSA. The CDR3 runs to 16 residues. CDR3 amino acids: CASSLGPGQGNQPQHF. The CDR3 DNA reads TGTGCCAGCAGCTTAGGACCGGGACAGGGGAATCAGCCCCAGCATTTT.

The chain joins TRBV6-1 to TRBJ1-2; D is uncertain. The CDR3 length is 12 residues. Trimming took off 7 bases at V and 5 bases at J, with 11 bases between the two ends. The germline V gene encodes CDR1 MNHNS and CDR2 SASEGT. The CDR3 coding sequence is TGTGCCAGCACTAAAGGGCATTATGGCTACACCTTC. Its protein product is CASTKGHYGYTF.

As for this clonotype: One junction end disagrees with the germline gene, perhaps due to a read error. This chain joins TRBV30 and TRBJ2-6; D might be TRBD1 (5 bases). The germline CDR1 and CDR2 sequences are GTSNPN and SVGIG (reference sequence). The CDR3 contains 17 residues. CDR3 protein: CAWKTRESLSGANVRTF. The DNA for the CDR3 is TGTGCCTGGAAGACCAGGGAATCCCTCTCTGGGGCCAACGTCCGGACTTTC.

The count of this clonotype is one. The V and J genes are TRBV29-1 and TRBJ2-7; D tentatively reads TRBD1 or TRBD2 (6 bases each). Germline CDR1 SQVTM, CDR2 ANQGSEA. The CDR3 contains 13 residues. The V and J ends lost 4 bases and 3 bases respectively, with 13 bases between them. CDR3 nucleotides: TGCAGCGTTGGAAGGGGGGCGGTCTACGAGCAGTACTTC. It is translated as CSVGRGAVYEQYF.

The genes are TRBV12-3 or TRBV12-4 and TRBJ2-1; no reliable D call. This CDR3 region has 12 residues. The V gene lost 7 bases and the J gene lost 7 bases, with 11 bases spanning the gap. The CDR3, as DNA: TGTGCCAGCACCTCCTTCCTTAATGAGCAGTTCTTC. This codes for CASTSFLNEQFF.

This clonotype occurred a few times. The CDR3 here is CASSPGRSGANVLTF. Here the CDR3 DNA reads TGTGCCAGCAGCCCGGGTCGCTCTGGGGCCAACGTCCTGACTTTC. J is TRBJ2-6 and V is TRBV7-3; unclear D gene. The CDR3 has 15 amino acids. Trimming left V 5 bases short and J 0 bases short, with 8 bases between. Germline V gives CDR1 SGHTA, CDR2 FQGTGA.

This CDR3 is CAIARMPDTDTQYF. The CDR3 nucleotides read TGTGCCATCGCCCGGATGCCCGACACAGATACGCAGTATTTT. This rearrangement joins TRBV28 to TRBJ2-3, with D unresolved. Trimming took 10 bases from V and 2 from J, leaving 16 bases between them. The germline V gene has CDR1 MDHEN and CDR2 SYDVKM. The CDR3 has 14 amino acids.

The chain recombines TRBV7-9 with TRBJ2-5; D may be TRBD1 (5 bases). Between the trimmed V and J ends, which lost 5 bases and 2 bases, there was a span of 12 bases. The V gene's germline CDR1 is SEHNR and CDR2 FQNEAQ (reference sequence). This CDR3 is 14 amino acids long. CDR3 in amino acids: CASSPLRTQETQYF. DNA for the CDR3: TGTGCCAGCAGCCCCTTGCGGACACAAGAGACCCAGTACTTC.

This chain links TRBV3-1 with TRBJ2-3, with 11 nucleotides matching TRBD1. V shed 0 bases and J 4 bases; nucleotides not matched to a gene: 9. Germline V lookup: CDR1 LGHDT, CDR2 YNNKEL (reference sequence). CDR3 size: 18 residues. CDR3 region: CASSQELGTGGFADTQYF. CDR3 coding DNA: TGTGCCAGCAGCCAAGAACTGGGGACAGGGGGATTTGCAGATACGCAGTATTTT.

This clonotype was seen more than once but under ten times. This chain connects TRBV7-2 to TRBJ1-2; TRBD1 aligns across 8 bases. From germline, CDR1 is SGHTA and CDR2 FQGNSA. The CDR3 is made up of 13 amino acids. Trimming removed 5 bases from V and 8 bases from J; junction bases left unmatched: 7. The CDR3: CASSQDRERGYTF. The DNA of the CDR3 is TGTGCCAGCAGCCAGGACAGGGAGCGAGGCTACACCTTC.

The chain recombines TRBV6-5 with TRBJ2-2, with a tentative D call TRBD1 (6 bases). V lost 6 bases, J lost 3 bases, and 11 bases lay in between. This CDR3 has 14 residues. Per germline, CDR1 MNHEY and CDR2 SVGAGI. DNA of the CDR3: TGTGCCAGCAGCTTAAGACAGGACACCGGGGAGCTGTTTTTT. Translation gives CASSLRQDTGELFF.